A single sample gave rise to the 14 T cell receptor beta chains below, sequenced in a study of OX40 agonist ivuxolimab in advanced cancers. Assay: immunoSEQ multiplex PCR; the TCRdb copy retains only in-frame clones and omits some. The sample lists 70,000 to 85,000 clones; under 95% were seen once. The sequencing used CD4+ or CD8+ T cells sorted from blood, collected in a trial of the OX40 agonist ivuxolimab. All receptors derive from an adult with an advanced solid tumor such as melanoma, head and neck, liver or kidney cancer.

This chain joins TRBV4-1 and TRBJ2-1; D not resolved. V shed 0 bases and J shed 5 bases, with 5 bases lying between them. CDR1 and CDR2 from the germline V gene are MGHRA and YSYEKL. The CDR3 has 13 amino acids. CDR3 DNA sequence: TGCGCCAGCAGCCAAGAAACTGACAATGAGCAGTTCTTC. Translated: CASSQETDNEQFF.

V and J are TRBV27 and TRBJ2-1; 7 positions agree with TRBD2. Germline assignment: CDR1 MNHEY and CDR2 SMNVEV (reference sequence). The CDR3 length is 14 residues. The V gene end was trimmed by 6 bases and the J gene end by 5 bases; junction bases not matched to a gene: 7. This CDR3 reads CASSISAGDNEQFF. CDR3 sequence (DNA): TGTGCCAGCAGCATCTCGGCGGGAGACAATGAGCAGTTCTTC.

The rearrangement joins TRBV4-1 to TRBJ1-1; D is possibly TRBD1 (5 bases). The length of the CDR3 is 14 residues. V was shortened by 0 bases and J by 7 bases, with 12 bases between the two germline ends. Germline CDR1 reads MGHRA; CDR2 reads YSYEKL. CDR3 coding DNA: TGCGCCAGCAGCCAAGAAACCCGTGGGGGTGAAGCTTTCTTT. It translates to CASSQETRGGEAFF.

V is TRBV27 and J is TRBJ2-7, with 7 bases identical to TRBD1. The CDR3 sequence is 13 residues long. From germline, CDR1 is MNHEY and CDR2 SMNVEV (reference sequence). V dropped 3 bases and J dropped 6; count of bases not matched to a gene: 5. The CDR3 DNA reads TGTGCCAGCAGTTTCGGGACAGCCTTCGAGCAGTACTTC. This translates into CASSFGTAFEQYF.

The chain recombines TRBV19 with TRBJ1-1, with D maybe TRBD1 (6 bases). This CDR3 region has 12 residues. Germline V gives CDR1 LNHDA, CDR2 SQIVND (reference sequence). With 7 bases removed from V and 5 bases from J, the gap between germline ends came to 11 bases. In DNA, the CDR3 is TGTGCCAGTACCATAGGGGGGACTGAAGCTTTCTTT. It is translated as CASTIGGTEAFF.

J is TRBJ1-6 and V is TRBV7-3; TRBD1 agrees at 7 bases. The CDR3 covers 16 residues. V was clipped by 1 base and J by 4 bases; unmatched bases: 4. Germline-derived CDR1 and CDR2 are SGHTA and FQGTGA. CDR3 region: CASSLMPGQYNSPLHF. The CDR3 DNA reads TGTGCCAGCAGCTTAATGCCGGGACAGTATAATTCACCCCTCCACTTT.

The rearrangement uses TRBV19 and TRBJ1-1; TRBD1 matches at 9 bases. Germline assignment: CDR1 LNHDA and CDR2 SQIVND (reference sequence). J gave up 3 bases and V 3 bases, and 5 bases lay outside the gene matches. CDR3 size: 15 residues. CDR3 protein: CASSIGTGTYTEAFF. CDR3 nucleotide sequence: TGTGCCAGTAGTATTGGGACAGGGACCTACACTGAAGCTTTCTTT.

The CDR3 spells CASSRWKSGGETQYF. The DNA for the CDR3 is TGCGCCAGCAGCCGATGGAAAAGCGGGGGGGAGACCCAGTACTTC. The J gene is TRBJ2-5, the V gene TRBV4-1; TRBD2 agrees at 9 bases. Germline V gene data show CDR1 as MGHRA and CDR2 as YSYEKL. The V segment lost 4 bases and the J segment 5 bases; nucleotides outside the gene matches: 8. There are 15 residues in the CDR3.

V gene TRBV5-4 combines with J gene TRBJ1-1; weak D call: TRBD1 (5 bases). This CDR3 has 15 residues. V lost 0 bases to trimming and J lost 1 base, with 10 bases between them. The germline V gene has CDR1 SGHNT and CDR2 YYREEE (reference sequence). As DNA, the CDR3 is TGTGCCAGCAGCTTGGTTACAGGACCGAACACTGAAGCTTTCTTT. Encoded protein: CASSLVTGPNTEAFF.

The CDR3 loop is CASSPPGAGGNTIYF. The CDR3 region has the DNA TGTGCCAGCAGCCCCCCGGGGGCGGGAGGAAACACCATATATTTT. The J gene is TRBJ1-3, the V gene TRBV11-2; D is perhaps TRBD1 (6 bases). The CDR3 contains 15 residues. The V and J ends lost 5 bases and 4 bases respectively, with 15 bases between them. Germline V gives CDR1 SGHAT, CDR2 FQNNGV.

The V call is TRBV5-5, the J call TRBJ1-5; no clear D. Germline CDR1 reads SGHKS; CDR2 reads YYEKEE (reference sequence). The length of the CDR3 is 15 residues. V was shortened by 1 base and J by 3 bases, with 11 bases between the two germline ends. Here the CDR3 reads CASSLWGGNNQPQHF. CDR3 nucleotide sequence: TGTGCCAGCAGCTTGTGGGGTGGGAACAATCAGCCCCAGCATTTT.

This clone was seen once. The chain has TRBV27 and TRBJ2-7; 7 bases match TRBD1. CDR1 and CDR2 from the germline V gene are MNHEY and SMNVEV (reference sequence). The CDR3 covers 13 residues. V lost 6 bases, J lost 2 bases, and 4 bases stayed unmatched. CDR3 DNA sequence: TGTGCCAGCAGCGGACAGGCGGCCTACGAGCAGTACTTC. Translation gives CASSGQAAYEQYF.

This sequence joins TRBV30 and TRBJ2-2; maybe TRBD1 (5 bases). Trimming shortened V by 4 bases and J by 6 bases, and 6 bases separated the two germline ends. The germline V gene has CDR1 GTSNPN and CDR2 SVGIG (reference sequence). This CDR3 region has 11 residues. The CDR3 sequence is CAWIRAGELFF. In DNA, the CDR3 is TGTGCCTGGATCAGGGCCGGGGAGCTGTTTTTT.

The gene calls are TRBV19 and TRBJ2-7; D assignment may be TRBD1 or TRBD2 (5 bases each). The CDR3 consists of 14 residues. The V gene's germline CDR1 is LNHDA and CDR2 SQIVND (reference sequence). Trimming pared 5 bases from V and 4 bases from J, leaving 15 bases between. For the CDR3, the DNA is TGTGCCAGTAGTTCCGGGACCCGTAATTACGAGCAGTACTTC. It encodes CASSSGTRNYEQYF.